One sample yielded the 29 T cell receptor beta chains listed below, sequenced in a study of T-cell reconstitution after alpha-beta-depleted transplantation in children. For TCRbeta, the library was prepared with unique molecular identifiers. Via MiXCR, TCRdb re-called the PCR reads, giving one row per CDR3 protein. The profile shows about 400,000 distinct CDR3 sequences, around 21% of them singletons. The source was PBMCs from the stem cell graft donor, collected from the stem cell graft. The origin of the receptors is a human donor who donated a stem cell graft to a child with acute myeloid leukemia.

This clonotype appeared a few times. The chain joins TRBV6-2 or TRBV6-3 to TRBJ2-1; D possibly matches TRBD1 or TRBD2 (6 bases each). CDR3 length: 16 amino acids. Germline assignment: CDR1 MNHEY and CDR2 SVGEGT. Trimming removed 7 bases from V and 0 bases from J, with 16 bases in between. The DNA for the CDR3 is TGTGCCAGCACCATACAGGGACTTAGCTCCTACAATGAGCAGTTCTTC. Residues: CASTIQGLSSYNEQFF.

This clonotype was picked up a small number of times. The V call is TRBV29-1, the J call TRBJ2-2; 8 bases are shared with TRBD2. The germline gives CDR1 SQVTM, CDR2 ANQGSEA. The CDR3 contains 14 residues. Trimming removed 5 bases from V and 0 bases from J; junction bases left unmatched: 2. The chain's CDR3 is CSVTSGANTGELFF. The CDR3 region has the DNA TGCAGCGTTACTAGCGGAGCGAACACCGGGGAGCTGTTTTTT.

This clonotype has a count of ten or more. The V call is TRBV20-1, the J call TRBJ2-7; 9 nucleotides agree with TRBD1. Germline V gives CDR1 DFQATT, CDR2 SNEGSKA (reference sequence). The CDR3 covers 11 residues. Losses at the gene ends were 6 bases for V and 7 bases for J; bases not matched to a gene: 4. CDR3 amino acids: CSADRGGEQYF. For the CDR3, the DNA is TGCAGTGCCGACAGGGGGGGGGAGCAGTACTTC.

The chain recombines TRBV9 with TRBJ2-7, with D possibly being TRBD1 (5 bases). The CDR3 has 14 amino acids. V lost 4 bases to trimming and J lost 4 bases, with 15 bases between them. Germline assignment: CDR1 SGDLS and CDR2 YYNGEE. DNA of the CDR3: TGTGCCAGCAGCCCCTCCAGGGTAAATTACGAGCAGTACTTC. Amino acid sequence: CASSPSRVNYEQYF.

This clonotype was recorded at least ten times. V is TRBV29-1 and J is TRBJ2-1; 13 nucleotides match TRBD2. Germline trimming cut 1 base from V and 13 bases from J; bases unmatched to any gene: 7. Germline CDR1 SQVTM, CDR2 ANQGSEA. The CDR3 runs to 14 residues. CDR3 residues: CSVEVGTSGTLQFF. In nucleotides, the CDR3 is TGCAGCGTTGAAGTCGGGACTAGCGGGACGCTTCAGTTCTTC.

This clonotype has at least ten counts. This sequence joins TRBV7-6 and TRBJ2-3; 13 bases line up with TRBD2. V gave up 2 bases and J gave up 2 bases; unmatched junction bases: 4. Looked up from germline, CDR1 is SGHVS and CDR2 is FNYEAQ. This CDR3 spans 17 amino acids. The DNA of the CDR3 is TGTGCCAGCAGCTTAAGGACTAGCGGGAGCTCCACAGATACGCAGTATTTT. It specifies CASSLRTSGSSTDTQYF.

The chain has TRBV10-3 and TRBJ2-7, with D unclear. The V end was cut by 3 bases, the J end by 6 bases, with 9 bases between. CDR3 length equals 12 residues. Per the germline V gene, CDR1 is ENHRY and CDR2 is SYGVKD. CDR3 protein: CAISDPSVEQYF. CDR3 nucleotide sequence: TGTGCCATCAGTGACCCGAGTGTCGAGCAGTACTTC.

This clonotype was seen repeatedly, ten times or more. The chain uses TRBV28 and TRBJ2-3; the match to TRBD2 covers 8 bases. The CDR3 has 13 residues. V dropped 8 bases and J dropped 6; count of bases not matched to a gene: 7. From germline, CDR1 is MDHEN and CDR2 SYDVKM. The CDR3 region has the DNA TGTGCCAGCCTGACTAGCGTGGAGGATACGCAGTATTTT. Protein: CASLTSVEDTQYF.

This clonotype appeared a few times. The gene calls are TRBV2 and TRBJ2-4; TRBD1 matches at 10 bases. CDR1 and CDR2 from the germline V gene are SNHLY and FYNNEI. This CDR3 is built from 17 residues. With V trimmed by 6 bases and J by 3 bases, 11 bases remained unmatched. This CDR3 reads CASSPAGTGVIKNIQYF. The CDR3 region has the DNA TGTGCCAGCAGCCCCGCCGGGACAGGGGTCATCAAAAACATTCAGTACTTC.

This clonotype was seen a handful of times. The chain uses TRBV7-2 and TRBJ1-1, with 8 bases that match TRBD1. The CDR3 sequence is 14 residues long. CDR1 SGHTA and CDR2 FQGNSA come from the germline V gene. V lost 4 bases to trimming and J lost 3 bases; unmatched junction nucleotides: 4. The CDR3 here is CASSSDRVYTEAFF. The CDR3 DNA reads as TGTGCCAGCAGCTCGGACAGGGTGTACACTGAAGCTTTCTTT.

Turning to this clonotype: A much larger clone differs by one base, so this may be a read error. The V and J genes are TRBV20-1 and TRBJ2-1; no reliable D call. Germline-derived CDR1 and CDR2 are DFQATT and SNEGSKA (reference sequence). This CDR3 contains 15 residues. CDR3 sequence (DNA): TGCTGTGCTAGGCCCACCCGGGCCATCTACAATGAGCAGTTCTTC. Translated: CCARPTRAIYNEQFF.

The chain is built from TRBV12-3 or TRBV12-4 and TRBJ2-7, with a possible D match to TRBD2 (6 bases). The CDR3 covers 13 residues. Trimming left V 2 bases short and J 5 bases short, with 10 bases between. CDR3 sequence reads: CASSLSGDDEQYF. CDR3 in DNA: TGTGCCAGCAGTTTATCGGGGGACGACGAGCAGTACTTC.

In this sample, this clonotype turned up a few times. The genes are TRBV20-1 and TRBJ2-1, with no clear D. V was pared by 6 bases and J by 5 bases, with 20 bases between. In germline, CDR1 is DFQATT, CDR2 SNEGSKA (reference sequence). This CDR3 is 15 amino acids long. DNA of the CDR3: TGCAGTGCGCTGAGCCCCGCGCCCCGGAACAATGAGCAGTTCTTC. Translated: CSALSPAPRNNEQFF.

The chain employs TRBV3-1 and TRBJ2-7, with D uncertain. The germline V gene encodes CDR1 LGHDT and CDR2 YNNKEL (reference sequence). V gave up 1 base and J gave up 6 bases, with 10 bases separating them. This CDR3 contains 13 residues. CDR3 DNA sequence: TGTGCCAGCAGCCAAGTCCCACGGGCCGAGCAGTACTTC. Translating gives CASSQVPRAEQYF.

The chain uses TRBV20-1 and TRBJ1-1, with D maybe TRBD1 (5 bases). The germline V gene encodes CDR1 DFQATT and CDR2 SNEGSKA (reference sequence). The V and J ends lost 6 bases and 0 bases respectively, with 14 bases between them. The CDR3 contains 14 residues. The CDR3 DNA reads as TGCAGTGCCAGGGCCTTTTCAATGAACACTGAAGCTTTCTTT. The encoded protein is CSARAFSMNTEAFF.

The J gene is TRBJ2-1, the V gene TRBV10-3; D ambiguous. The V gene lost 3 bases and the J gene lost 12 bases, with 9 bases spanning the gap. CDR3 length: 11 residues. CDR1 and CDR2 from the germline V gene are ENHRY and SYGVKD. CDR3 nucleotide sequence: TGTGCCATCAGTGACTCCCCGGCGCAGTTCTTC. This gives the protein CAISDSPAQFF.

This chain uses TRBV12-5 with TRBJ2-7; 7 positions agree with TRBD1. This CDR3 is built from 16 residues. CDR1 is LGHNT and CDR2 is FRNRAP in the germline V gene. V was pared by 1 base and J by 3 bases, with 9 bases of the junction left unmatched. DNA of the CDR3: TGTGCTAGTGGTTTGGAGGGGGCTGCGGTCCTCTACGAGCAGTACTTC. Translation: CASGLEGAAVLYEQYF.

The chain recombines TRBV7-2 with TRBJ2-1; D call uncertain. The germline V gene encodes CDR1 SGHTA and CDR2 FQGNSA. V lost 4 bases, J lost 7 bases, and 17 bases lay in between. The CDR3 sequence is 15 residues long. This CDR3 reads CASSSIRAPGNEQFF. CDR3 sequence (DNA): TGTGCCAGCAGCTCCATCCGGGCCCCTGGGAATGAGCAGTTCTTC.

This clonotype has only a few counts. The genes are TRBV11-1 and TRBJ2-1; the D gene is possibly TRBD2 (5 bases). CDR3 length: 13 residues. In germline, CDR1 is SGHAT, CDR2 FQDESV (reference sequence). V was clipped by 2 bases and J by 13 bases, with 15 bases between them. CDR3 loop: CASSLREPENQFF. CDR3 coding DNA: TGTGCCAGCAGCTTAAGGGAGCCGGAGAATCAGTTCTTC.

This clonotype was counted many times. This rearrangement joins TRBV6-2 or TRBV6-3 to TRBJ2-1; tentatively, D is TRBD1 (6 bases). The CDR3 runs 15 residues. Trimming took off 7 bases at V and 2 bases at J, with 15 bases between the two ends. Germline values: CDR1 MNHEY, CDR2 SVGEGT. The CDR3 loop reads CASTKDSQTYNEQFF. The CDR3 nucleotides read TGTGCCAGCACTAAGGACAGCCAGACCTACAATGAGCAGTTCTTC.

This chain uses TRBV14 with TRBJ2-7; D may be TRBD2 (6 bases). V was trimmed by 5 bases and J by 3 bases, leaving 11 bases between them. The CDR3 sequence is 13 residues long. The germline V gene has CDR1 SGHDN and CDR2 FVKESK. CDR3 DNA sequence: TGTGCCAGCAGCTGGGGAGGAGGCTACGAGCAGTACTTC. Amino acid sequence: CASSWGGGYEQYF.

The chain employs TRBV12-3 or TRBV12-4 and TRBJ2-1; D is unclear. V was clipped by 8 bases and J by 9 bases, with 20 bases between them. CDR3 size: 14 residues. In DNA, the CDR3 is TGTGCCAGCTCCACCTACTCTGACTGGAGTGAGCAGTTCTTC. Its translation is CASSTYSDWSEQFF.

This clonotype was seen a few times. The V gene is TRBV7-9, the J gene TRBJ1-1, with D possibly being TRBD1 (5 bases). The CDR3 has 13 amino acids. The V gene lost 2 bases and the J gene lost 5 bases, with 9 bases spanning the gap. CDR1 and CDR2 (germline): SEHNR, FQNEAQ (reference sequence). CDR3 sequence (DNA): TGTGCCAGCAGCTTAAGACAGCCGACTGAAGCTTTCTTT. As protein: CASSLRQPTEAFF.

This clonotype has only a few counts. The chain uses TRBV27 and TRBJ2-4; D not resolved. V lost 2 bases, J lost 3 bases, and 8 bases lay in between. The CDR3 length is 14 residues. CDR1 MNHEY and CDR2 SMNVEV come from the germline V gene (reference sequence). This CDR3 is CASSLGRFKNIQYF. As DNA, the CDR3 is TGTGCCAGCAGTTTAGGGCGGTTCAAAAACATTCAGTACTTC.

V and J are TRBV20-1 and TRBJ2-7; D might be TRBD1 (6 bases). V lost 3 bases and J lost 6, with 9 bases in between. The CDR3 has 11 amino acids. Germline V gene data show CDR1 as DFQATT and CDR2 as SNEGSKA (reference sequence). CDR3 region: CSASGQSEQYF. The CDR3 DNA reads TGCAGTGCTAGTGGACAGTCCGAGCAGTACTTC.

The V call is TRBV4-1, the J call TRBJ2-7; 9 positions agree with TRBD1. V was clipped by 3 bases and J by 2 bases; unmatched bases: 5. Germline V gene lookup returns CDR1 MGHRA and CDR2 YSYEKL. The CDR3 length is 15 residues. The CDR3 is CASSHSGTGTYEQYF. The CDR3, as DNA: TGCGCCAGCAGCCATTCCGGGACAGGGACCTACGAGCAGTACTTC.

This clonotype was counted many times. V gene TRBV20-1 combines with J gene TRBJ2-1; perhaps TRBD2 as D (5 bases). Germline V gene sequence: CDR1 DFQATT, CDR2 SNEGSKA (reference sequence). The CDR3 is made up of 13 amino acids. Written as DNA, the CDR3 is TGCAGCCTTCAAGCGGACGATTACAATGAGCAGTTCTTC. Translated: CSLQADDYNEQFF.

The J gene is TRBJ2-1, the V gene TRBV24-1, with a tentative D call TRBD1 (7 bases). This CDR3 is 17 amino acids long. V was cut by 1 base and J by 8 bases, with 20 bases left in between. Germline loops: CDR1 KGHDR, CDR2 SFDVKD. The CDR3 sequence: CATSDFTGAGGSDEQFF. CDR3 DNA: TGTGCCACCAGTGATTTCACAGGGGCAGGGGGGTCGGATGAGCAGTTCTTC.

CDR3 sequence: CASSPTSGQELFF. As DNA, the CDR3 is TGTGCCAGCAGTCCGACTAGCGGACAGGAGCTGTTTTTT. The chain uses TRBV7-2 and TRBJ2-2; TRBD2 agrees at 9 bases. Per germline, CDR1 SGHTA and CDR2 FQGNSA. This CDR3 is 13 amino acids long. The V gene end was trimmed by 6 bases and the J gene end by 10 bases; junction bases not matched to a gene: 6. Full variable domain (outside the CDR3, taken from reference TRBV7-2 and TRBJ2-2): GAGVSQSPSNKVTEKGKDVELRCDPISGHTALYWYRQSLGQGLEFLIYFQGNSAPDKSGLPSDRFSAERTGGSVSTLTIQRTQQEDSAVYLCASSPTSGQELFFGEGSRLTVL.